This T cell receptor beta chain was retrieved from a study of identical twins. Findings and limits, study-wide: Its conclusions, products of cross-sectional statistical analysis, did not come from following the same donors.

Healthy Caucasians, and only they, were the donors. A universal primer site arose from template switching, and cDNA bore unique molecular identifiers. MiXCR, run by TCRdb on the 5' RACE reads, gives a single entry per CDR3 protein. The repertoire holds roughly 200,000 distinct CDR3 sequences, with around 6.9% as singletons. Turning to this clonotype: Its antigen is as yet unknown.

CDR3 length equals 18 residues. The germline CDR1 and CDR2 sequences are MDHEN and SYDVKM. Trimming at V came to 5 bases and at J to 1 base, leaving 15 bases not matched to a gene. These data also formed part of another study, on yellow fever vaccine responses in identical twins. Per that study: It has been reported that, in twins, the vaccine T cell response seemed partly convergent and partly personalized.

This chain connects TRBV28 to TRBJ2-5, with 8 nucleotides matching TRBD2. The sequence was collected from a woman younger than 30 in good health. Sequences were obtained from memory (CD45RO+) T cells sorted from blood. The CDR3 reads CASSQIISGGGTQETQYF. The CDR3 DNA sequence: TGTGCCAGCAGTCAAATAATCAGCGGGGGAGGGACCCAAGAGACCCAGTACTTC.